Given below is one T cell receptor (beta chain) in context. What it binds is unknown. This sample was taken from a study of T cell repertoires in cytomegalovirus infection. Study overall: HLA-B-restricted CMV epitopes that are well studied were used alongside recently identified HLA-C-restricted ones. The public TCR beta signatures pointed to both CMV infection and matching HLA type. Study results and limitations: Cumulative public TCR beta family frequency identified CMV carriers with the relevant HLA. Across the ex vivo response, the dominant clonotypes were HLA-C-restricted CMV-specific TCR beta clonotypes.

The CDR3 has 15 residues. CDR1 and CDR2 (germline): SGHVS, FQNEAQ. The germline V and J ends were trimmed by 5 bases and 3 bases, with 13 bases remaining between them. TCRdb analysed the reads with MiXCR anew, one entry per CDR3 protein. The sample lists approximately 220,000 distinct CDR3 sequences, about 40% seen once, with roughly three fifths in the top ten. The origin of this receptor is a human donor in good health (CMV status not recorded). Some clones in this sample may be carry-over from other donors' samples. The material sequenced was CD8+ T cells from cultured PBMCs, taken from culture after CMV antigen stimulation. This chain links TRBV7-8 with TRBJ2-2, with D perhaps matching TRBD1 (6 bases). CDR3 sequence: CASSPRDIDTGELFF. The CDR3 nucleotides read TGTGCCAGCAGCCCCCGGGACATAGACACCGGGGAGCTGTTTTTT.